The 21 T cell receptor beta chains reported below all come from one sample, sequenced in a study of cytomegalovirus exposure and HLA in healthy donors. PCR used 60 Vbeta primers and 13 Jbeta primers. Sequencing used immunoSEQ multiplex PCR; TCRdb keeps in-frame clones, though not all of them. The profile shows about 180,000 clones, 70% to 80% of them singletons. Sequencing was done on a sample of PBMCs. The receptors come from a middle-aged woman in good health and CMV-seronegative.

This sequence joins TRBV19 and TRBJ1-2; a weak D match, TRBD1 (6 bases). Germline loops: CDR1 LNHDA, CDR2 SQIVND (reference sequence). There are 14 residues in the CDR3. The V end lost 0 bases, the J end lost 3 bases, and 8 bases lay between the germline ends. The CDR3: CASSIDGQYYGYTF. The CDR3 DNA follows: TGTGCCAGTAGTATAGACGGACAGTACTATGGCTACACCTTC.

V and J are TRBV5-1 and TRBJ1-1; D is unclear. The CDR3 totals 12 residues. Germline CDR1 is SGHRS and CDR2 is YFSETQ. Trimming took 9 bases from V and 5 from J, leaving 14 bases between them. Here the CDR3 DNA reads TGCGCCACCTACAACCGGGTAACTGAAGCTTTCTTT. Translation: CATYNRVTEAFF.

The chain uses TRBV9 and TRBJ1-2; D perhaps matches TRBD1 (6 bases). Germline V gives CDR1 SGDLS, CDR2 YYNGEE. V dropped 3 bases and J dropped 0 bases, with 9 bases sitting between them. CDR3 length equals 14 residues. CDR3 DNA sequence: TGTGCCAGCAGCGGACAGGCTCCTAACTATGGCTACACCTTC. Encoded protein: CASSGQAPNYGYTF.

The chain carries TRBV7-9 and TRBJ2-1, with 8 bases aligning to TRBD2. CDR1 is SEHNR and CDR2 is FQNEAQ in the germline V gene (reference sequence). This CDR3 is built from 14 residues. J gave up 8 bases and V 5 bases, and 8 bases lay outside the gene matches. The CDR3: CASSQGLDFHEQFF. The CDR3 bases are TGTGCCAGCAGCCAGGGACTAGATTTCCATGAGCAGTTCTTC.

The chain links TRBV6-5 to TRBJ2-5, with 7 nucleotides matching TRBD1. This CDR3 contains 13 residues. The V and J ends lost 5 bases and 2 bases, in that order; junction bases with no gene match: 2. Germline CDR1 reads MNHEY; CDR2 reads SVGAGI. The CDR3 is CASSATGQETQYF. CDR3 nucleotide sequence: TGTGCCAGCAGTGCGACAGGGCAAGAGACCCAGTACTTC.

The V gene is TRBV19, the J gene TRBJ1-4, with D possibly being TRBD1 (5 bases). Germline-derived CDR1 and CDR2 are LNHDA and SQIVND (reference sequence). The CDR3 extends over 14 amino acids. Trimming left V 6 bases short and J 4 bases short, with 12 bases between. CDR3 coding DNA: TGTGCCAGTAGATGGACACAGAATAATGAAAAACTGTTTTTT. Translation gives CASRWTQNNEKLFF.

The CDR3 DNA sequence: TGCGCCAGCTCAGGAGTCACTAGCGGTTTGCAGTTCTTC. Protein product: CASSGVTSGLQFF. The V gene is TRBV5-1, the J gene TRBJ2-1; TRBD2 aligns across 8 bases. This CDR3 spans 13 amino acids. CDR1 and CDR2 (germline): SGHRS, YFSETQ. V lost 7 bases, J lost 12 bases, and 12 bases stayed unmatched.

J is TRBJ2-7 and V is TRBV14, with a weak D call TRBD2 (6 bases). The V and J ends lost 1 base and 7 bases respectively, with 11 bases between them. This CDR3 is 13 amino acids long. From germline, CDR1 is SGHDN and CDR2 FVKESK. The DNA of the CDR3 is TGTGCCAGCAGCCAAGGTCCAGGAGGGGAGCAGTACTTC. Its translation: CASSQGPGGEQYF.

V usage is TRBV7-9 and J usage is TRBJ1-1; no clear D. The CDR3 sequence is 13 residues long. The germline V gene has CDR1 SEHNR and CDR2 FQNEAQ (reference sequence). Trimming shortened V by 1 base and J by 6 bases, and 9 bases separated the two germline ends. CDR3 bases: TGTGCCAGCAGCTTAGTCGGGAGCGCTGAAGCTTTCTTT. Translation gives CASSLVGSAEAFF.

The chain is built from TRBV6-6 and TRBJ2-5, with 8 positions matching TRBD1. The germline V gene encodes CDR1 MNHNY and CDR2 SVGAGI (reference sequence). The trim removed 2 bases at V and 11 bases at J, leaving 10 bases unmatched. The CDR3 is 14 residues long. CDR3 protein: CASSYPDRGPHQYF. The CDR3 DNA follows: TGTGCCAGCAGTTACCCCGACAGGGGCCCGCATCAGTACTTC.

This sequence joins TRBV9 and TRBJ2-3, with TRBD2 identical over 9 bases. The trim removed 3 bases at V and 4 bases at J, leaving 6 bases unmatched. The CDR3 runs 15 residues. Germline V lookup: CDR1 SGDLS, CDR2 YYNGEE. CDR3 nucleotide sequence: TGTGCCAGCAGCGATAGCGGGAGCGCCGCAGATACGCAGTATTTT. This gives the protein CASSDSGSAADTQYF.

V gene TRBV18 combines with J gene TRBJ1-1, with 9 nucleotides matching TRBD1. CDR1 is KGHSH, CDR2 LQKENI, per germline. This CDR3 has 15 residues. The J segment lost 5 bases and the V segment lost 2 bases, leaving 6 bases of the junction unmatched. In DNA, the CDR3 is TGTGCCAGCTCACCAATGGGACAGGGATTAACTGAAGCTTTCTTT. Translated: CASSPMGQGLTEAFF.

This chain uses TRBV30 with TRBJ1-3; D is unresolved. V gave up 2 bases and J gave up 0 bases, with 8 bases separating them. From germline, CDR1 is GTSNPN and CDR2 SVGIG (reference sequence). This CDR3 region has 14 residues. This CDR3 reads CAWSPTGSGNTIYF. For the CDR3, the DNA is TGTGCCTGGAGTCCCACGGGCTCTGGAAACACCATATATTTT.

This clone was observed a few times. The chain has TRBV5-1 and TRBJ1-4; D gene uncertain. Per the germline V gene, CDR1 is SGHRS and CDR2 is YFSETQ. Trimming removed 0 bases from V and 8 bases from J, with 11 bases in between. The CDR3 has 14 amino acids. The CDR3 region is CASSLVSPGEKLFF. The CDR3 DNA is TGCGCCAGCAGCTTGGTTAGTCCGGGGGAAAAACTGTTTTTT.

The chain is built from TRBV11-3 and TRBJ2-3; D ambiguous. The germline gives CDR1 SGHNT, CDR2 YENEEA. V was clipped by 2 bases and J by 0 bases, with 3 bases between them. The CDR3 consists of 13 residues. The CDR3 DNA reads as TGTGCCAGCAGCTTACGGAGCACAGATACGCAGTATTTT. Translating it yields CASSLRSTDTQYF.

The chain employs TRBV2 and TRBJ2-1; D unresolved. V was shortened by 5 bases and J by 5 bases, with 7 bases between the two germline ends. This CDR3 contains 12 residues. The germline gives CDR1 SNHLY, CDR2 FYNNEI. CDR3 region: CASSPTHNEQFF. DNA for the CDR3: TGTGCCAGCAGTCCCACACACAATGAGCAGTTCTTC.

The chain employs TRBV11-3 and TRBJ2-2, with TRBD2 identical over 9 bases. Germline loops: CDR1 SGHNT, CDR2 YENEEA. The CDR3 extends over 19 amino acids. The trim removed 5 bases at V and 3 bases at J, leaving 16 bases unmatched. CDR3 in amino acids: CASSAVWLRGGRDTGELFF. As DNA, the CDR3 is TGTGCCAGCAGCGCGGTGTGGTTGCGGGGGGGACGGGACACCGGGGAGCTGTTTTTT.

The V and J genes are TRBV6-1 and TRBJ2-6; unclear D gene. The CDR3 loop spans 17 amino acids. V lost 3 bases, J lost 1 base, and 13 bases lay in between. Per the germline V gene, CDR1 is MNHNS and CDR2 is SASEGT. The CDR3 loop is CASSEGQVTSGANVLTF. The CDR3 DNA reads as TGTGCCAGCAGTGAGGGCCAAGTTACTTCTGGGGCCAACGTCCTGACTTTC.

The rearrangement links TRBV6-5 to TRBJ1-2, with D possibly matching TRBD1 (6 bases). The CDR3 totals 15 residues. CDR1 MNHEY and CDR2 SVGAGI come from the germline V gene. Deletions cut 6 bases from V and 4 bases from J, with 18 bases between. CDR3 DNA sequence: TGTGCCAGCAGCCCGGACAGTTTAGTCACCTATGGCTACACCTTC. This gives the protein CASSPDSLVTYGYTF.

This chain connects TRBV18 to TRBJ1-2; 10 bases match TRBD1. CDR1 is KGHSH and CDR2 is LQKENI in the germline V gene. J lost 0 bases, V lost 3 bases, and 1 base had no gene match. The CDR3 is 15 residues long. The CDR3 DNA sequence: TGTGCCAGCTCACCCGGGACAGGGGCTAACTATGGCTACACCTTC. It is translated as CASSPGTGANYGYTF.

This clone was counted only a few times. The J gene is TRBJ2-7, the V gene TRBV11-3; maybe TRBD1 (6 bases). V was shortened by 4 bases and J by 6 bases, with 13 bases between the two germline ends. The CDR3 covers 13 residues. In germline, CDR1 is SGHNT, CDR2 YENEEA. CDR3 nucleotide sequence: TGTGCCAGCAGCTCCACTAGGGGGAGCGAGCAGTACTTC. The encoded protein is CASSSTRGSEQYF.